This T cell receptor (beta chain) comes out of a study of T cell responses to AZD1222 COVID-19 vaccine. The method was immunoSEQ multiplex PCR; TCRdb's version includes in-frame clones alone and lacks a portion of them. The sample carries under 150,000 clones, over 90% recorded once. Notes on the study in general: White British ancestry dominated among donors, who included more females, and clonal diversity was possibly underestimated.

This clone was seen more than once but under ten times. Its specificity is not known. The source was peripheral blood, collected on day 0 of AZD1222 vaccination. The sequence was obtained from an adult in good health.

CDR3 sequence (DNA): TGTGCCAGCAGTTTAAGGGCGGGGGCGGCAGTCTACGAGCAGTACTTC. Its protein is CASSLRAGAAVYEQYF. The chain links TRBV27 to TRBJ2-7, with a tentative D call TRBD2 (7 bases). Trimming stripped 2 bases from V and 3 bases from J, with 17 bases between. The CDR3 extends over 16 amino acids. Germline loops: CDR1 MNHEY, CDR2 SMNVEV (reference sequence).